This T cell receptor (beta chain) was profiled in a study of CD8 T cells in Susac syndrome. V trimming: 6 bases; J trimming: 0 bases; junction bases outside the gene matches: 12. CDR1 and CDR2 from the germline V gene are DFQATT and SNEGSKA (reference sequence). There are 16 residues in the CDR3. Random-hexamer reverse transcription was applied to roughly 0.5 to 1 ug RNA. TCRdb re-called the immunoSEQ multiplex PCR reads with MiXCR, one entry per CDR3 protein. This sample has fewer than 350,000 distinct CDR3 sequences, with around 89% found just once. The gene calls are TRBV20-1 and TRBJ2-3; 7 bases map to TRBD1. Sequences were obtained from CD8+ T cells from PBMCs. The origin of this receptor is a human donor with multiple sclerosis. This CDR3 reads CSAIKQGSDSTDTQYF. In DNA form, the CDR3 reads TGCAGTGCAATAAAACAGGGGTCAGACAGCACAGATACGCAGTATTTT.